The next 31 T cell receptor beta chains were all read from a single sample in a study of T cells in Graves' hyperthyroidism and ophthalmopathy. Amplified TCR beta CDR3 regions derived from RNA transcripts. TCR CDR3 underwent first-round RT-PCR with the HTBI primer set. TCRdb passed the multiplex PCR reads through MiXCR, listing each CDR3 protein once. The profile shows under 400,000 distinct CDR3 sequences, about 16% of them singletons. What was sequenced was blood. Receptors originate from an older woman with Graves' ophthalmopathy.

The J gene is TRBJ2-1, the V gene TRBV11-3; 7 bases are a match to TRBD2. The CDR3 covers 15 residues. Germline V lookup: CDR1 SGHNT, CDR2 YENEEA. V lost 4 bases, J lost 4 bases, and 7 bases stayed unmatched. CDR3 coding DNA: TGTGCCAGCAGCTCGGGACTACTCACATACAATGAGCAGTTCTTC. Translating gives CASSSGLLTYNEQFF. The whole variable domain, remainder taken from reference TRBV11-3 and TRBJ2-1, is EAGVVQSPRYKIIEKKQPVAFWCNPISGHNTLYWYLQNLGQGPELLIRYENEEAVDDSQLPKDRFSAERLKGVDSTLKIQPAELGDSAVYLCASSSGLLTYNEQFFGPGTRLTVL.

Only a few counts were recorded for this clonotype. The rearrangement uses TRBV25-1 and TRBJ1-1; D remains unclear. V was shortened by 5 bases and J by 3 bases, with 7 bases between the two germline ends. In germline, CDR1 is MGHDK, CDR2 SYGVNS. The CDR3 contains 12 residues. CDR3 DNA sequence: TGTGCCAGCAGTCCGTCGGACACTGAAGCTTTCTTT. This translates into CASSPSDTEAFF.

This clonotype was counted a single time. This may be a read error, as it is one base from a much larger clone. The chain couples TRBV2 to TRBJ2-7, with 7 bases identical to TRBD2. This CDR3 has 15 residues. Per the germline V gene, CDR1 is SNHLY and CDR2 is FYNNEI. The CDR3 sequence: CSSSEKVAGFYEQYF. The DNA for the CDR3 is TGTTCCAGCAGTGAAAAGGTAGCGGGTTTCTACGAGCAGTACTTC.

This clonotype was recorded at least ten times. V usage is TRBV12-3 or TRBV12-4 and J usage is TRBJ2-1; D not certain. V lost 6 bases to trimming and J lost 8 bases, with 23 bases between them. The CDR3 runs to 16 residues. The CDR3 loop is CASSSPRGIGIDEQFF. Here the CDR3 DNA reads TGTGCCAGCAGCTCCCCCCGCGGAATCGGCATCGATGAGCAGTTCTTC.

This clonotype appeared many times. The chain joins TRBV28 to TRBJ2-7; 8 positions agree with TRBD1. V lost 5 bases to trimming and J lost 1 base; unmatched junction nucleotides: 7. In germline, CDR1 is MDHEN, CDR2 SYDVKM. CDR3 length: 15 residues. In nucleotides, the CDR3 is TGTGCCAGCAGTCCCTGGGACAGGAGATCCTACGAGCAGTACTTC. It is translated as CASSPWDRRSYEQYF.

This clonotype appeared many times. This rearrangement joins TRBV28 to TRBJ2-3, with TRBD2 identical over 7 bases. With V trimmed by 7 bases and J by 3 bases, 10 bases remained unmatched. Germline V lookup: CDR1 MDHEN, CDR2 SYDVKM. The CDR3 totals 15 residues. CDR3 sequence (DNA): TGTGCCAGCATCTCCTGGGCTAGCGGTACAGATACGCAGTATTTT. Its translation is CASISWASGTDTQYF.

This clonotype has just a few counts. This rearrangement joins TRBV7-3 to TRBJ2-1; the match to TRBD2 covers 12 bases. This CDR3 is built from 15 residues. The V and J ends lost 6 bases and 5 bases, in that order; junction bases with no gene match: 5. In germline, CDR1 is SGHTA, CDR2 FQGTGA. The CDR3 DNA follows: TGTGCCAGCAGGAAGGGACTAGCGGGTAACAATGAGCAGTTCTTC. Translating gives CASRKGLAGNNEQFF.

This clonotype has a count of ten or more. The chain couples TRBV28 to TRBJ2-6; 9 nucleotides agree with TRBD1. Per the germline V gene, CDR1 is MDHEN and CDR2 is SYDVKM. The CDR3 is 17 amino acids. V lost 5 bases to trimming and J lost 0 bases; unmatched junction nucleotides: 5. The CDR3 coding sequence is TGTGCCAGCAGTAAACAGGGGGCGACCTCTGGGGCCAACGTCCTGACTTTC. Protein sequence: CASSKQGATSGANVLTF. Drawing the rest from reference TRBV28 and TRBJ2-6, the complete variable domain is DVKVTQSSRYLVKRTGEKVFLECVQDMDHENMFWYRQDPGLGLRLIYFSYDVKMKEKGDIPEGYSVSREKKERFSLILESASTNQTSMYLCASSKQGATSGANVLTFGAGSRLTVL.

J is TRBJ2-2 and V is TRBV7-9; D unresolved. This CDR3 comprises 16 residues. V was clipped by 5 bases and J by 3 bases, with 16 bases between them. CDR1 is SEHNR and CDR2 is FQNEAQ in the germline V gene (reference sequence). The CDR3 here is CASSPPIPPDTGELFF. CDR3 nucleotide sequence: TGTGCCAGCAGCCCCCCCATTCCACCGGACACCGGGGAGCTGTTTTTT.

This chain uses TRBV6-1 with TRBJ2-2; D is ambiguous. CDR3 length equals 12 residues. CDR1 is MNHNS, CDR2 SASEGT, per germline. V lost 1 base to trimming and J lost 5 bases, with 2 bases between them. CDR3 in DNA: TGTGCCAGCAGTGAAGGGACCGGGGAGCTGTTTTTT. Its protein product is CASSEGTGELFF.

J is TRBJ1-2 and V is TRBV6-4, with 8 bases that match TRBD1. This CDR3 contains 16 residues. CDR1 is MRHNA, CDR2 SNTAGT, per germline. V lost 3 bases to trimming and J lost 4 bases; unmatched junction nucleotides: 10. CDR3 region: CASSDYRGYGCYGYTF. CDR3 DNA: TGTGCCAGCAGTGATTACAGGGGGTATGGGTGCTATGGCTACACCTTC.

Worth noting for this clonotype: At one of its ends the junction is not consistent with the germline gene, which may arise from a read error. J is TRBJ1-1 and V is TRBV4-2; D remains ambiguous. This CDR3 comprises 13 residues. Germline CDR1 LGHNA, CDR2 YNFKEQ. The CDR3 protein is CANSPQLQGEAFF. The CDR3 nucleotides are TGTGCCAACAGCCCTCAGCTCCAAGGTGAAGCTTTCTTT.

The chain uses TRBV24-1 and TRBJ2-3, with TRBD1 matching over 9 bases. The CDR3 runs 17 residues. The germline V gene encodes CDR1 KGHDR and CDR2 SFDVKD. J gave up 6 bases and V 3 bases, and 12 bases lay outside the gene matches. The CDR3 loop reads CATSDQPGTGYSDTQYF. The CDR3 DNA reads as TGTGCCACCAGTGATCAACCCGGGACAGGGTATTCGGATACGCAGTATTTT.

This chain joins TRBV10-3 and TRBJ2-7; possibly TRBD2 for D (8 bases). The CDR3 covers 15 residues. The V gene lost 8 bases and the J gene lost 7 bases, with 24 bases spanning the gap. The germline gives CDR1 ENHRY, CDR2 SYGVKD. Written as DNA, the CDR3 is TGTGCCATCGGCAAGAGGCGGGAGGCCAGGGGGGAGCAGTACTTC. Translation gives CAIGKRREARGEQYF.

This clonotype was observed many times. This chain uses TRBV29-1 with TRBJ1-1; weak D call: TRBD1 (6 bases). The germline gives CDR1 SQVTM, CDR2 ANQGSEA. V lost 7 bases and J 1 base, leaving 13 bases between the germline ends. The CDR3 is 13 amino acids. The CDR3 reads CSAARGGNTEAFF. The CDR3 region has the DNA TGCAGCGCCGCCCGAGGGGGGAACACTGAAGCTTTCTTT. Supplemented by reference TRBV29-1 and TRBJ1-1, the full variable domain reads SAVISQKPSRDICQRGTSLTIQCQVDSQVTMMFWYRQQPGQSLTLIATANQGSEATYESGFVIDKFPISRPNLTFSTLTVSNMSPEDSSIYLCSAARGGNTEAFFGQGTRLTVV.

This chain connects TRBV20-1 to TRBJ2-1, with 14 bases that match TRBD2. CDR1 is DFQATT and CDR2 is SNEGSKA in the germline V gene (reference sequence). CDR3 length: 14 amino acids. V was pared by 6 bases and J by 7 bases, with 5 bases of the junction left unmatched. In nucleotides, the CDR3 is TGCAGTGCCCACGGGACTAGCGGGAGAAATGAGCAGTTCTTC. This translates into CSAHGTSGRNEQFF.

The table lists this clonotype with many counts. This rearrangement joins TRBV2 to TRBJ1-3; 9 bases line up with TRBD1. Germline CDR1 SNHLY, CDR2 FYNNEI. The trim removed 6 bases at V and 4 bases at J, leaving 7 bases unmatched. The CDR3 runs to 15 residues. For the CDR3, the DNA is TGTGCCAGCAGAGGCGGGGACAGGGCCGGAAACACCATATATTTT. It encodes CASRGGDRAGNTIYF.

At least ten counts were recorded for this clonotype. The J gene is TRBJ2-1, the V gene TRBV11-3; 8 bases agree with TRBD2. Germline V gene sequence: CDR1 SGHNT, CDR2 YENEEA. The CDR3 extends over 15 amino acids. The V and J ends lost 3 bases and 7 bases, in that order; junction bases with no gene match: 8. CDR3: CASSFSGGPGNEQFF. The CDR3 DNA reads as TGTGCCAGCAGCTTTTCGGGAGGGCCGGGTAATGAGCAGTTCTTC.

V gene TRBV20-1 combines with J gene TRBJ2-1; 11 positions agree with TRBD2. Losses at the gene ends were 5 bases for V and 4 bases for J; bases not matched to a gene: 4. Looked up from germline, CDR1 is DFQATT and CDR2 is SNEGSKA (reference sequence). This CDR3 has 14 amino acids. In DNA form, the CDR3 reads TGCAGTGCTTCCCTAGCGGGAGGTTACAATGAGCAGTTCTTC. It yields the protein CSASLAGGYNEQFF.

This clonotype came up many times. The chain links TRBV7-3 to TRBJ2-1; the D is unclear. Trimming left V 2 bases short and J 7 bases short, with 12 bases between. This CDR3 contains 14 residues. The germline gives CDR1 SGHTA, CDR2 FQGTGA. The CDR3 DNA reads TGTGCCAGCAGCTTATTACAGTCTGGAAATGAGCAGTTCTTC. This encodes CASSLLQSGNEQFF.

This clonotype was recorded many times. The gene calls are TRBV10-3 and TRBJ2-5; 10 nucleotides line up with TRBD1. The CDR3 contains 13 residues. In germline, CDR1 is ENHRY, CDR2 SYGVKD. The V and J ends lost 10 bases and 3 bases, in that order; junction bases with no gene match: 5. As DNA, the CDR3 is TGTGCCACTTACGGACAGGGGGAAGAGACCCAGTACTTC. Its protein is CATYGQGEETQYF.

This clonotype was counted at least ten times. V gene TRBV15 combines with J gene TRBJ2-7; 11 positions agree with TRBD2. Germline trimming cut 4 bases from V and 2 bases from J; bases unmatched to any gene: 16. CDR3 size: 19 residues. CDR1 LNHNV and CDR2 YYDKDF come from the germline V gene (reference sequence). CDR3 loop: CATSINSNGLAGGTYEQYF. As DNA, the CDR3 is TGTGCCACCAGCATCAACTCAAATGGGCTAGCGGGAGGCACCTACGAGCAGTACTTC.

This clonotype was seen many times. V gene TRBV28 combines with J gene TRBJ1-2; D remains unclear. Trimming stripped 7 bases from V and 0 bases from J, with 6 bases between. The CDR3 has 12 amino acids. Germline V gene sequence: CDR1 MDHEN, CDR2 SYDVKM. The CDR3 DNA sequence: TGTGCCAGCATGTCTCCTAACTATGGCTACACCTTC. This encodes CASMSPNYGYTF.

This sequence joins TRBV9 and TRBJ2-1; 8 nucleotides match TRBD1. With V trimmed by 0 bases and J by 8 bases, 10 bases remained unmatched. This CDR3 region has 16 residues. Germline values: CDR1 SGDLS, CDR2 YYNGEE. The CDR3 reads CASSVEASHRGDEQFF. As DNA, the CDR3 is TGTGCCAGCAGCGTAGAGGCTAGCCACAGGGGGGATGAGCAGTTCTTC.

This chain uses TRBV12-3 or TRBV12-4 with TRBJ2-3; TRBD2 agrees at 10 bases. The ends lost 4 bases at V and 2 bases at J; junction bases unmatched: 9. This CDR3 has 17 residues. In DNA, the CDR3 is TGTGCCAGCAGTTCCTGGACACTAGCGGGGACCACAGATACGCAGTATTTT. As protein: CASSSWTLAGTTDTQYF.

This clonotype was counted a few times. The chain couples TRBV18 to TRBJ2-3; a possible D gene is TRBD2 (5 bases). V lost 1 base, J lost 1 base, and 15 bases lay in between. Germline V lookup: CDR1 KGHSH, CDR2 LQKENI. CDR3 length: 17 residues. The CDR3 here is CASSPLWGERGTDTQYF. In DNA, the CDR3 is TGTGCCAGCTCACCACTCTGGGGAGAGAGAGGCACAGATACGCAGTATTTT.

This chain uses TRBV10-3 with TRBJ2-1; D gene unclear. With 0 bases removed from V and 1 base from J, the gap between germline ends came to 10 bases. The CDR3 consists of 16 residues. The germline gives CDR1 ENHRY, CDR2 SYGVKD. Here the CDR3 reads CAISESAGLSYNEQFF. CDR3 coding DNA: TGTGCCATCAGTGAGTCGGCAGGCCTGTCCTACAATGAGCAGTTCTTC.

This clonotype was seen ten or more times. In nucleotides, the CDR3 is TGTGCCAGCAGTGATCCAGCGGGAGGTCGCAATGAGCAGTTCTTC. This encodes CASSDPAGGRNEQFF. The rearrangement uses TRBV28 and TRBJ2-1; 9 bases are shared with TRBD2. The CDR3 contains 15 residues. Germline lookup yields CDR1 MDHEN and CDR2 SYDVKM. Unmatched junction bases numbered 8, after V lost 5 bases and J lost 6 bases.

This clonotype was found a few times. An end of the junction differs from the germline gene, which may be a read error. The genes are TRBV27 and TRBJ2-7; TRBD2 aligns across 11 bases. CDR1 and CDR2 from the germline V gene are MNHEY and SMNVEV (reference sequence). The CDR3 runs to 15 residues. The CDR3 is CACSLLAGVSYEQYF. CDR3 DNA: TGTGCCTGCAGTTTACTAGCGGGAGTCTCCTACGAGCAGTACTTC.

A few counts support this clonotype. V and J are TRBV29-1 and TRBJ2-7; D could derive from TRBD1 or TRBD2 (5 bases each). V gave up 7 bases and J gave up 3 bases, with 19 bases separating them. Germline V gene sequence: CDR1 SQVTM, CDR2 ANQGSEA. The length of the CDR3 is 14 residues. The DNA of the CDR3 is TGCAGCGCCATGACACGGGACCCCATCTACGAGCAGTACTTC. Protein sequence: CSAMTRDPIYEQYF.

This clonotype came up many times. This chain links TRBV28 with TRBJ2-3, with 13 bases lining up with TRBD2. The J segment lost 6 bases and the V segment lost 6 bases, leaving 6 bases of the junction unmatched. The CDR3 extends over 15 amino acids. CDR1 and CDR2 from the germline V gene are MDHEN and SYDVKM. The CDR3 sequence is CASSRTSGRLDTQYF. The CDR3 nucleotides are TGTGCCAGCAGCAGGACTAGCGGGAGACTGGATACGCAGTATTTT. Based on the CDR3 plus reference TRBV28 and TRBJ2-3, the full variable domain is DVKVTQSSRYLVKRTGEKVFLECVQDMDHENMFWYRQDPGLGLRLIYFSYDVKMKEKGDIPEGYSVSREKKERFSLILESASTNQTSMYLCASSRTSGRLDTQYFGPGTRLTVL.